The 23 T cell receptor beta chains reported below all come from one sample, sequenced in a study of OX40 agonist ivuxolimab in advanced cancers. The assay was immunoSEQ multiplex PCR, and TCRdb's table has in-frame clones only and misses some. The sample shows just under 65,000 clones, around 80% of them seen only once. The sample was CD4+ or CD8+ T cells sorted from blood, taken in a trial of the OX40 agonist ivuxolimab. Receptors were obtained from an adult with an advanced solid tumor such as melanoma, head and neck, liver or kidney cancer.

The V and J genes are TRBV21-1 and TRBJ2-7; TRBD1 reflects the table's D call only, with no check against the DNA. TRBV21-1 is recorded as a pseudogene. The CDR3 is 15 amino acids. The CDR3 nucleotides are TGTGCCAGCAGAACAGGGGTTCATCTAAAAGGCGAGCAGTACTTC. It encodes CASRTGVHLKGEQYF.

This clone was recorded once. The rearrangement joins TRBV6-6 to TRBJ2-7, with TRBD1 identical over 9 bases. With 7 bases clipped from V and 6 bases from J, the junction kept 10 bases outside the gene matches. The CDR3 totals 14 residues. Germline V CDR1 and CDR2: MNHNY, SVGAGI (reference sequence). The CDR3 sequence is CASKDRGGLTEQYF. CDR3 coding DNA: TGTGCCAGCAAAGACAGGGGGGGATTAACCGAGCAGTACTTC.

This clone has just a few counts. This sequence joins TRBV5-4 and TRBJ2-3; TRBD2 matches 12 bases. The CDR3 contains 15 residues. The ends lost 1 base at V and 4 bases at J; junction bases unmatched: 1. The germline V gene encodes CDR1 SGHNT and CDR2 YYREEE (reference sequence). This CDR3 is CASSLTSGGPDTQYF. The DNA for the CDR3 is TGTGCCAGCAGCTTGACTAGCGGGGGGCCAGATACGCAGTATTTT.

This rearrangement joins TRBV6-6 to TRBJ2-7; D is possibly TRBD1 (6 bases). The V end lost 8 bases, the J end lost 4 bases, and 15 bases lay between the germline ends. The CDR3 loop spans 13 amino acids. CDR1 and CDR2 (germline): MNHNY, SVGAGI (reference sequence). CDR3 sequence: CASRPGQSYEQYF. CDR3 in DNA: TGTGCCAGCCGACCGGGACAATCTTACGAGCAGTACTTC.

CDR3 sequence: CASSRQGATGELFF. The CDR3 bases are TGTGCCAGCAGCCGACAGGGAGCCACCGGGGAGCTGTTTTTT. This chain links TRBV7-6 with TRBJ2-2; 7 nucleotides match TRBD1. The germline V gene has CDR1 SGHVS and CDR2 FNYEAQ. Trimming removed 5 bases from V and 4 bases from J; junction bases left unmatched: 4. CDR3 length equals 14 residues.

The chain joins TRBV11-2 to TRBJ2-7; D is possibly TRBD1 or TRBD2 (7 bases each). The CDR3 has 14 residues. In germline, CDR1 is SGHAT, CDR2 FQNNGV. V was clipped by 3 bases and J by 3 bases, with 12 bases between them. The CDR3 spells CASSFAGGGYEQYF. In DNA form, the CDR3 reads TGTGCCAGCAGCTTCGCAGGGGGGGGCTACGAGCAGTACTTC.

This clone was observed a single time. The chain recombines TRBV14 with TRBJ2-1, with D uncertain. Germline V gene sequence: CDR1 SGHDN, CDR2 FVKESK. V gave up 4 bases and J gave up 4 bases, with 5 bases separating them. This CDR3 region has 12 residues. Here the CDR3 reads CASSPDYNEQFF. DNA of the CDR3: TGTGCCAGCAGCCCCGATTACAATGAGCAGTTCTTC.

This chain links TRBV14 with TRBJ1-1, with 9 bases identical to TRBD1. Per germline, CDR1 SGHDN and CDR2 FVKESK. This CDR3 contains 15 residues. V lost 3 bases, J lost 4 bases, and 6 bases stayed unmatched. The CDR3 is CASSQWGQGFTEAFF. In nucleotides, the CDR3 is TGTGCCAGCAGCCAGTGGGGACAGGGTTTCACTGAAGCTTTCTTT. The full variable domain, its missing parts supplied by reference TRBV14 and TRBJ1-1, is EAGVTQFPSHSVIEKGQTVTLRCDPISGHDNLYWYRRVMGKEIKFLLHFVKESKQDESGMPNNRFLAERTGGTYSTLKVQPAELEDSGVYFCASSQWGQGFTEAFFGQGTRLTVV.

For this clone: Other DNA sequences in the same sample also yield this CDR3. The chain recombines TRBV11-1 with TRBJ1-1; 10 nucleotides align to TRBD1. V lost 5 bases and J lost 5; bases outside the gene matches: 5. This CDR3 contains 14 residues. Germline values: CDR1 SGHAT, CDR2 FQDESV (reference sequence). The CDR3 DNA sequence: TGTGCCAGCAGCCGGACAGGGGGTAGGACTGAAGCTTTCTTT. It specifies CASSRTGGRTEAFF. Supplemented by reference TRBV11-1 and TRBJ1-1, the full variable domain reads EAEVAQSPRYKITEKSQAVAFWCDPISGHATLYWYRQILGQGPELLVQFQDESVVDDSQLPKDRFSAERLKGVDSTLKIQPAELGDSAMYLCASSRTGGRTEAFFGQGTRLTVV.

The V and J genes are TRBV7-9 and TRBJ2-7; a weak D match, TRBD2 (5 bases). Trimming removed 6 bases from V and 0 bases from J, with 9 bases in between. This CDR3 contains 13 residues. The germline V gene has CDR1 SEHNR and CDR2 FQNEAQ (reference sequence). For the CDR3, the DNA is TGTGCCAGCAGTCGGGGAAACTCCTACGAGCAGTACTTC. Its protein is CASSRGNSYEQYF.

This clone was counted between two and nine times. The CDR3 DNA reads as TGTGCCGGAGAGCAGGGGTCAGACGGTTCACCCCTCCACTTT. It encodes CAGEQGSDGSPLHF. The J gene is TRBJ1-6, the V gene TRBV2; D is possibly TRBD1 (6 bases). The V gene lost 11 bases and the J gene lost 9 bases, with 20 bases spanning the gap. The CDR3 sequence is 14 residues long. CDR1 is SNHLY and CDR2 is FYNNEI in the germline V gene.

The rearrangement links TRBV5-6 to TRBJ2-1; 12 nucleotides line up with TRBD2. CDR1 SGHDT and CDR2 YYEEEE come from the germline V gene. The CDR3 has 15 amino acids. With 4 bases clipped from V and 15 bases from J, the junction kept 14 bases outside the gene matches. The CDR3 spells CASSPRTSGEIDRFF. The DNA of the CDR3 is TGTGCCAGCAGCCCCAGGACTAGCGGGGAAATCGATAGGTTCTTC.

The chain carries TRBV2 and TRBJ1-4; 11 nucleotides align to TRBD1. Germline CDR1 SNHLY, CDR2 FYNNEI. Losses at the gene ends were 3 bases for V and 5 bases for J; bases not matched to a gene: 8. CDR3 size: 17 residues. This CDR3 is CASSEDRGRGANEKLFF. The DNA of the CDR3 is TGTGCCAGCAGTGAGGACAGGGGGCGCGGCGCAAATGAAAAACTGTTTTTT.

The chain couples TRBV2 to TRBJ2-1, with 8 bases identical to TRBD2. The V gene's germline CDR1 is SNHLY and CDR2 FYNNEI. The CDR3 consists of 16 residues. With V trimmed by 6 bases and J by 0 bases, 7 bases remained unmatched. CDR3 in amino acids: CASRTLAGRSYNEQFF. CDR3 DNA sequence: TGTGCCAGCAGGACCTTAGCGGGGCGCTCCTACAATGAGCAGTTCTTC.

The CDR3 reads CASGKGASTEAFF. CDR3 nucleotide sequence: TGCGCCAGCGGAAAGGGGGCGAGCACTGAAGCTTTCTTT. The chain couples TRBV5-1 to TRBJ1-1; 7 nucleotides match TRBD1. Germline-derived CDR1 and CDR2 are SGHRS and YFSETQ. J lost 4 bases, V lost 7 bases, and 7 bases had no gene match. CDR3 length: 13 residues.

This chain joins TRBV5-1 and TRBJ2-6; TRBD1 matches 7 bases. Trimming at V came to 4 bases and at J to 2 bases, leaving 3 bases not matched to a gene. The CDR3 totals 15 residues. The V gene's germline CDR1 is SGHRS and CDR2 YFSETQ. CDR3 protein: CASSQGGAGANVLTF. CDR3 DNA: TGCGCCAGCAGCCAAGGGGGCGCTGGGGCCAACGTCCTGACTTTC.

V is TRBV5-6 and J is TRBJ1-4; D is perhaps TRBD1 (6 bases). The CDR3 is 17 residues long. V was clipped by 6 bases and J by 4 bases, with 22 bases between them. Germline V gene lookup returns CDR1 SGHDT and CDR2 YYEEEE. The chain's CDR3 is CASTPHGGGGINEKLFF. CDR3 bases: TGTGCCAGCACCCCTCATGGGGGGGGCGGAATTAATGAAAAACTGTTTTTT.

The rearrangement links TRBV6-5 to TRBJ2-7; D remains ambiguous. Germline values: CDR1 MNHEY, CDR2 SVGAGI. The V end was cut by 5 bases, the J end by 3 bases, with 11 bases between. This CDR3 has 13 amino acids. CDR3 sequence reads: CASSIIPSYEQYF. CDR3 DNA sequence: TGTGCCAGCAGTATAATACCCAGCTACGAGCAGTACTTC.

This chain connects TRBV27 to TRBJ2-7; the D gene is possibly TRBD2 (5 bases). The CDR3 covers 15 residues. Trimming left V 0 bases short and J 5 bases short, with 14 bases between. From germline, CDR1 is MNHEY and CDR2 SMNVEV (reference sequence). In nucleotides, the CDR3 is TGTGCCAGCAGTTTATCCCATGGCGGGTTAGACGAGCAGTACTTC. Its protein is CASSLSHGGLDEQYF.

This clone is a singleton in its sample. This chain links TRBV4-2 with TRBJ2-1, with D perhaps TRBD2 (7 bases). This CDR3 is 15 amino acids long. V shed 4 bases and J shed 5 bases, with 15 bases lying between them. CDR1 is LGHNA, CDR2 YNFKEQ, per germline. DNA of the CDR3: TGTGCCAGCAGCCTGGGGGGGCCTTTAGACAATGAGCAGTTCTTC. Amino acids: CASSLGGPLDNEQFF.

The chain employs TRBV6-6 and TRBJ2-1; D unresolved. The length of the CDR3 is 16 residues. The germline V gene has CDR1 MNHNY and CDR2 SVGAGI (reference sequence). The V gene lost 2 bases and the J gene lost 0 bases, with 11 bases spanning the gap. DNA of the CDR3: TGTGCCAGCAGTTACGGGCCGCAGTTCTCCTACAATGAGCAGTTCTTC. Protein sequence: CASSYGPQFSYNEQFF.

The chain links TRBV7-9 to TRBJ2-7, with 7 bases fitting TRBD2. CDR3 length: 13 amino acids. Unmatched junction bases numbered 2, after V lost 2 bases and J lost 4 bases. CDR1 SEHNR and CDR2 FQNEAQ come from the germline V gene (reference sequence). CDR3 amino acids: CASSLSGGYEQYF. CDR3 nucleotide sequence: TGTGCCAGCAGCTTATCGGGGGGATACGAGCAGTACTTC.

The chain recombines TRBV27 with TRBJ2-3; possible D gene TRBD1, 6 bases. CDR3 length: 14 amino acids. CDR1 MNHEY and CDR2 SMNVEV come from the germline V gene (reference sequence). V lost 4 bases and J lost 5, with 13 bases in between. The CDR3 protein is CASSSGTLIDTQYF. CDR3 coding DNA: TGTGCCAGCAGTTCCGGGACATTGATAGATACGCAGTATTTT.